The clone carrying this T cell receptor (beta chain) was seen ten or more times. The antigen is not known. Because this beta chain is a stray read in a library intended to capture alpha chains, its abundance should not be given much weight. The entry originates in a study of spatial heterogeneity in lung cancer. Study observations and caveats: Tumors with more nonsynonymous mutations had more expanded intratumoral alpha and beta TCRs.

Stated time point: sample taken at primary tumor resection. TCRdb used MiXCR to reprocess the 5' RACE reads, holding one entry per CDR3 protein. The table records 8,000 to 10,000 distinct CDR3 sequences, about 5.7% of them present only once. This TCR derives from a male donor with early-stage non-small cell lung cancer. The source material was lung tumor tissue, sampled at surgery.

CDR3 nucleotides: TGTGCCAGCAGTTACTCAGGGTTAAGAAACTCTGGGGCCAACGTCCTGACTTTC. Translation gives CASSYSGLRNSGANVLTF. The V and J genes are TRBV6-5 and TRBJ2-6; D not resolved. CDR1 and CDR2 from the germline V gene are MNHEY and SVGAGI. V gave up 0 bases and J gave up 0 bases, with 12 bases separating them. The CDR3 totals 18 residues.